Given below is one TCR beta chain in context. Antigen: not known. Each sample came from a Caucasian adult donor living in Nashville, Tennessee. These data are taken from a study of shared clonotypes between healthy human individuals. Overall study context: Three plates each covered CD4 naive and memory; CD8 naive two, CD8 memory one. Findings and caveats of the study: For naive CD4 cells, around 5% of clonotypes were shared across a few donors.

J gave up 1 base and V 3 bases, and 11 bases lay outside the gene matches. The CDR3 is 17 residues long. Germline-derived CDR1 and CDR2 are SQVTM and ANQGSEA. Some clones are missing from TCRdb's copy, which holds only in-frame ones; the method was immunoSEQ multiplex PCR. Here the sample spans about 2 million clones, 85% to 95% being singletons. This TCR was recovered from a man younger than 35 in good health. Sequencing was done on a sample of naive CD4+ T cells sorted from blood. Subset described: CD45RA+ positively selected. The chain employs TRBV29-1 and TRBJ1-3; 8 bases match TRBD1. The CDR3 loop is CSVDLVGQGGSGNTIYF. CDR3 bases: TGCAGCGTTGATTTAGTAGGACAGGGTGGATCTGGAAACACCATATATTTT. Looking up the rest from reference TRBV29-1 and TRBJ1-3 gives the full variable domain: SAVISQKPSRDICQRGTSLTIQCQVDSQVTMMFWYRQQPGQSLTLIATANQGSEATYESGFVIDKFPISRPNLTFSTLTVSNMSPEDSSIYLCSVDLVGQGGSGNTIYFGEGSWLTVV.